This T cell receptor (beta chain) was found in a study of T cells in Graves' hyperthyroidism and ophthalmopathy. Study results and caveats: Most thyroid clonotypes that were expanded above 0.001 also turned up in blood.

TCR beta CDR3 region amplification was performed from RNA transcripts. The TCR CDR3 first-round RT-PCR relied on the HTBI primer set. TCRdb recomputed calls from the multiplex PCR reads with MiXCR, one row per CDR3 protein. The data show hundreds of thousands of distinct CDR3 sequences, approximately 44% seen once. The germline V and J ends were trimmed by 7 bases and 2 bases, with 9 bases remaining between them. The CDR3 runs 13 residues. Germline V gene sequence: CDR1 LNHDA, CDR2 SQIVND (reference sequence). This clonotype was counted once. Its target is unknown. No progression to ophthalmopathy during 18 months of follow-up defined stable disease. Diagnosing involved the use of clinical symptoms, serum thyroxine and TRAb, thyroid ultrasound and orbital computed tomography.

The source of this sequence is a woman between 18 and 30 years old with Graves' hyperthyroidism. The sample comprised peripheral blood or thyroid tissue (not recorded which). The J gene is TRBJ1-5, the V gene TRBV19; D is unclear. CDR3 loop: CASKAERNQPQHF. Written as DNA, the CDR3 is TGTGCCAGTAAGGCAGAACGCAATCAGCCCCAGCATTTT.